A single sample is the source of the 4 T cell receptor beta chains below, sequenced in a study of OX40 agonist ivuxolimab in advanced cancers. TCRdb's copy holds only in-frame clones and misses some; the assay was immunoSEQ multiplex PCR. The sample lists some 77,000 clones; just over 90% were seen once. The sequences come from CD4+ or CD8+ T cells sorted from blood, collected in a trial of the OX40 agonist ivuxolimab. The receptors were gathered from an adult with an advanced solid tumor such as melanoma, head and neck, liver or kidney cancer.

The rearrangement joins TRBV7-3 to TRBJ2-6; 12 bases match TRBD1. CDR1 is SGHTA and CDR2 is FQGTGA in the germline V gene. V was clipped by 5 bases and J by 2 bases; unmatched bases: 7. There are 18 residues in the CDR3. The CDR3 nucleotides read TGTGCCAGCAGCCACCGGGACAGGGGGCGACCTGGGGCCAACGTCCTGACTTTC. This encodes CASSHRDRGRPGANVLTF.

In this sample, this clone turned up once. The V and J genes are TRBV5-1 and TRBJ2-3; no clear D. The length of the CDR3 is 15 residues. Trimming removed 0 bases at V and 7 bases at J, with 15 bases between. CDR1 and CDR2 from the germline V gene are SGHRS and YFSETQ. The CDR3 here is CASSLDASTKNTQYF. CDR3 DNA: TGCGCCAGCAGCTTGGATGCCTCTACGAAGAATACGCAGTATTTT.

The rearrangement joins TRBV7-8 to TRBJ1-1, with D possibly matching TRBD1 (5 bases). Germline-derived CDR1 and CDR2 are SGHVS and FQNEAQ. CDR3 length: 14 residues. V was pared by 3 bases and J by 1 base, with 9 bases between. The CDR3 here is CASSLDTRNTEAFF. DNA of the CDR3: TGTGCCAGCAGCTTGGACACGAGGAACACTGAAGCTTTCTTT.

The gene calls are TRBV5-1 and TRBJ2-1; 10 bases map to TRBD2. V was pared by 4 bases and J by 1 base, with 8 bases of the junction left unmatched. The CDR3 loop spans 17 amino acids. Germline V gene sequence: CDR1 SGHRS, CDR2 YFSETQ. The CDR3 nucleotides read TGCGCCAGCAGCCGGGGGCCTAGCGGGAGTTCCTACAATGAGCAGTTCTTC. Its translation is CASSRGPSGSSYNEQFF.